One and the same sample provided the 20 T cell receptor beta chains below, sequenced in a study of blood T cell repertoires in COVID-19. Sequenced by immunoSEQ multiplex PCR; TCRdb stores in-frame clones only, minus some. This sample yields over 55,000 clones, of which 80% to 90% are seen a single time; approximately 5.6% belongs to the top ten. Sequenced material: peripheral blood. Receptors originate from a man aged 45-65 years with active COVID-19.

The J gene is TRBJ2-3, the V gene TRBV27; the match to TRBD2 covers 8 bases. The V segment lost 5 bases and the J segment 5 bases; nucleotides outside the gene matches: 9. This CDR3 has 15 amino acids. CDR1 is MNHEY and CDR2 is SMNVEV in the germline V gene (reference sequence). The CDR3 loop is CASSRTGGAGDTQYF. The CDR3, as DNA: TGTGCCAGCAGTCGGACGGGAGGGGCCGGAGATACGCAGTATTTT.

J is TRBJ2-7 and V is TRBV9; D is ambiguous. Germline values: CDR1 SGDLS, CDR2 YYNGEE. The CDR3 loop spans 12 amino acids. Trimming cost V 5 bases and J 2 bases, with 8 bases left between them. The DNA of the CDR3 is TGTGCCAGCAGTGGCGGAACCTACGAGCAGTACTTC. Amino acid sequence: CASSGGTYEQYF.

This clone was counted a few times. The chain recombines TRBV9 with TRBJ2-7; 8 nucleotides align to TRBD2. The CDR3 runs 15 residues. Germline assignment: CDR1 SGDLS and CDR2 YYNGEE. V shed 4 bases and J 1 base; nucleotides not matched to a gene: 7. CDR3 loop: CASSPMAGGSYEQYF. CDR3 nucleotide sequence: TGTGCCAGCAGCCCCATGGCGGGAGGTTCCTACGAGCAGTACTTC.

This sequence joins TRBV5-1 and TRBJ1-3; the D gene is possibly TRBD1 (5 bases). The germline CDR1 and CDR2 sequences are SGHRS and YFSETQ. With 0 bases removed from V and 4 bases from J, the gap between germline ends came to 11 bases. CDR3 size: 15 residues. The CDR3 protein is CASSLVGGSGNTIYF. For the CDR3, the DNA is TGCGCCAGCAGCTTGGTGGGGGGTTCCGGAAACACCATATATTTT.

The rearrangement joins TRBV7-6 to TRBJ2-7, with TRBD1 identical over 9 bases. V lost 5 bases to trimming and J lost 4 bases; unmatched junction nucleotides: 12. CDR3 length: 16 residues. Germline V gives CDR1 SGHVS, CDR2 FNYEAQ. The CDR3 is CASSPHGMDRGYEQYF. The CDR3 nucleotides are TGTGCCAGCAGCCCCCACGGGATGGACAGGGGTTACGAGCAGTACTTC.

The chain uses TRBV7-2 and TRBJ2-1, with D possibly TRBD2 on 6 matching bases. V lost 7 bases, J lost 8 bases, and 12 bases lay in between. The CDR3 sequence is 12 residues long. Germline CDR1 SGHTA, CDR2 FQGNSA. This CDR3 is CASTIGSHEQFF. Here the CDR3 DNA reads TGTGCCAGCACCATCGGGAGTCATGAGCAGTTCTTC.

The rearrangement uses TRBV5-5 and TRBJ2-7; TRBD2 aligns across 7 bases. The V segment lost 2 bases and the J segment 2 bases; nucleotides outside the gene matches: 10. CDR3 size: 16 residues. The germline V gene encodes CDR1 SGHKS and CDR2 YYEKEE (reference sequence). The CDR3 here is CASSLIGDYPPYEQYF. CDR3 in DNA: TGTGCCAGCAGCTTAATTGGGGACTACCCTCCCTACGAGCAGTACTTC.

J is TRBJ2-7 and V is TRBV7-9; D is ambiguous. Germline V gene lookup returns CDR1 SEHNR and CDR2 FQNEAQ (reference sequence). V was clipped by 0 bases and J by 3 bases, with 6 bases between them. This CDR3 contains 13 residues. The CDR3 loop is CASSLASRYEQYF. The CDR3 DNA reads TGTGCCAGCAGCTTAGCGAGCCGCTACGAGCAGTACTTC. The full variable domain, with the rest looked up from reference TRBV7-9 and TRBJ2-7, is DTGVSQNPRHKITKRGQNVTFRCDPISEHNRLYWYRQTLGQGPEFLTYFQNEAQLEKSRLLSDRFSAERPKGSFSTLEIQRTEQGDSAMYLCASSLASRYEQYFGPGTRLTVT.

The chain is built from TRBV28 and TRBJ1-6; 9 positions agree with TRBD1. The V segment lost 5 bases and the J segment 11 bases; nucleotides outside the gene matches: 13. Germline values: CDR1 MDHEN, CDR2 SYDVKM. The CDR3 spans 16 residues. CDR3 sequence: CASSLGPGTGRTPLHF. In nucleotides, the CDR3 is TGTGCCAGCAGTCTAGGGCCCGGGACAGGGAGGACACCCCTCCACTTT.

The V and J genes are TRBV15 and TRBJ2-5; D unclear. V lost 5 bases and J lost 6, with 13 bases in between. CDR1 is LNHNV, CDR2 YYDKDF, per germline (reference sequence). The CDR3 sequence is 13 residues long. In DNA form, the CDR3 reads TGTGCCACCAGCCCACCGGGTTTCAAGACCCAGTACTTC. Translating gives CATSPPGFKTQYF.

This chain joins TRBV3-1 (or the pseudogene TRBV3-2) and TRBJ1-3; a possible D gene is TRBD1 (5 bases). Trimming removed 7 bases from V and 4 bases from J, with 11 bases in between. The V gene's germline CDR1 is LGHDT and CDR2 YNNKEL (reference sequence). This CDR3 is 13 amino acids long. This chain's CDR3 is CASTPGSGNTIYF. DNA of the CDR3: TGTGCCAGCACCCCAGGGTCCGGAAACACCATATATTTT.

This clone appeared once. The chain is built from TRBV18 and TRBJ2-7; 8 positions match TRBD2. CDR3 length equals 16 residues. CDR1 is KGHSH, CDR2 LQKENI, per germline. Germline trimming cut 3 bases from V and 2 bases from J; bases unmatched to any gene: 9. The CDR3 sequence: CASSPPLAGGTYEQYF. The CDR3 DNA reads as TGTGCCAGCTCACCGCCCCTAGCGGGCGGGACCTACGAGCAGTACTTC.

CDR3 bases: TGTGCCACCAGTGCCGTAAGCAATCAGCCCCAGCATTTT. Its translation is CATSAVSNQPQHF. This sequence joins TRBV24-1 and TRBJ1-5; D is unclear. The CDR3 totals 13 residues. V lost 5 bases to trimming and J lost 1 base, with 5 bases between them. CDR1 KGHDR and CDR2 SFDVKD come from the germline V gene.

The genes are TRBV7-9 and TRBJ2-7; 11 nucleotides align to TRBD2. The V gene end was trimmed by 4 bases and the J gene end by 4 bases; junction bases not matched to a gene: 12. Germline CDR1 is SEHNR and CDR2 is FQNEAQ (reference sequence). The CDR3 contains 17 residues. The DNA of the CDR3 is TGTGCCAGCAGCTGGCCTCGGCTAGCGGGAGGAGAGTACGAGCAGTACTTC. This gives the protein CASSWPRLAGGEYEQYF.

V and J are TRBV20-1 and TRBJ2-7; no clear D. The CDR3 has 11 amino acids. Between the trimmed V and J ends, which lost 5 bases and 3 bases, there was a span of 8 bases. Germline V gene data show CDR1 as DFQATT and CDR2 as SNEGSKA (reference sequence). The chain's CDR3 is CSAGPIYEQYF. In nucleotides, the CDR3 is TGCAGTGCTGGCCCCATCTACGAGCAGTACTTC.

The DNA of the CDR3 is TGCGCCAGCAGCTCGGGAGGGACAGTCACAGATACGCAGTATTTT. As protein: CASSSGGTVTDTQYF. The genes are TRBV5-1 and TRBJ2-3; D may be TRBD2 (8 bases). Germline V gene data show CDR1 as SGHRS and CDR2 as YFSETQ. V was trimmed by 3 bases and J by 2 bases, leaving 13 bases between them. The CDR3 is made up of 15 amino acids.

V is TRBV7-3 and J is TRBJ2-1; TRBD1 agrees at 11 bases. Trimming removed 4 bases from V and 9 bases from J; junction bases left unmatched: 5. CDR3 size: 14 residues. The germline gives CDR1 SGHTA, CDR2 FQGTGA. DNA for the CDR3: TGTGCCAGCAGCTCCGGACAGGGGGCGGGTGAGCAGTTCTTC. This translates into CASSSGQGAGEQFF.

The sample holds a few counts of this clone. This chain links TRBV7-9 with TRBJ1-5; tentatively, D is TRBD1 (5 bases). The CDR3 length is 14 residues. CDR1 is SEHNR, CDR2 FQNEAQ, per germline (reference sequence). The ends were cut back, 1 base at V and 5 bases at J, with 9 bases in the middle. The CDR3 DNA is TGTGCCAGCAGCTTAGAGACAGACGATCAGCCCCAGCATTTT. Protein: CASSLETDDQPQHF.

This chain joins TRBV7-2 and TRBJ2-7; 8 bases line up with TRBD2. V gave up 0 bases and J gave up 6 bases; unmatched junction bases: 10. Germline V gene lookup returns CDR1 SGHTA and CDR2 FQGNSA. The CDR3 has 16 amino acids. CDR3 nucleotides: TGTGCCAGCAGCTTAGCGGGCGGGGGGCCCTATTCCGAGCAGTACTTC. Amino acids: CASSLAGGGPYSEQYF.

There are a few counts of this clone. J is TRBJ1-2 and V is TRBV28, with D perhaps TRBD1 (6 bases). Germline V gives CDR1 MDHEN, CDR2 SYDVKM. CDR3 length equals 13 residues. V was pared by 6 bases and J by 6 bases, with 14 bases between. CDR3 sequence reads: CASRTRGLDGYTF. The CDR3 nucleotides read TGTGCCAGCAGAACGCGGGGGCTGGATGGCTACACCTTC.